The 20 T cell receptor beta chains below come from one sample, sequenced in a study of blood T cell repertoires in COVID-19. Some clones are missing from TCRdb's copy, which holds only in-frame ones; the method was immunoSEQ multiplex PCR. The sample lists 55,000 to 65,000 clones, just under 85% occurring once. The sequenced material came from peripheral blood. The source of these receptors is a man aged 55 to 70 with acute or convalescent COVID-19.

The chain is built from TRBV9 and TRBJ1-2, with TRBD1 matching 12 bases. Per the germline V gene, CDR1 is SGDLS and CDR2 is YYNGEE. V lost 3 bases, J lost 5 bases, and 5 bases stayed unmatched. This CDR3 region has 15 residues. This chain's CDR3 is CASSEGTGGAYGYTF. CDR3 bases: TGTGCCAGCAGCGAAGGGACAGGGGGCGCATATGGCTACACCTTC.

The chain carries TRBV4-1 and TRBJ1-3; perhaps TRBD1 as D (5 bases). The CDR3 loop spans 16 amino acids. Germline CDR1 reads MGHRA; CDR2 reads YSYEKL. Trimming stripped 2 bases from V and 4 bases from J, with 15 bases between. The CDR3: CASSQLGALVGNTIYF. The CDR3, as DNA: TGCGCCAGCAGCCAACTAGGGGCCCTAGTCGGAAACACCATATATTTT.

This clone was counted between two and nine times. This sequence joins TRBV7-3 and TRBJ2-2; 10 positions match TRBD2. Germline CDR1 reads SGHTA; CDR2 reads FQGTGA. This CDR3 spans 20 amino acids. The junction had 15 bases not matched to a gene; V was cut back by 5 bases and J by 0 bases. The CDR3 DNA reads TGTGCCAGCAGCCCGTACCCCTCGCTAGCGGGGGTCCCGAACACCGGGGAGCTGTTTTTT. Residues: CASSPYPSLAGVPNTGELFF.

The genes are TRBV5-1 and TRBJ2-3, with TRBD1 identical over 10 bases. CDR1 and CDR2 from the germline V gene are SGHRS and YFSETQ. The CDR3 is 14 residues long. Losses at the gene ends were 4 bases for V and 8 bases for J; bases not matched to a gene: 7. This chain's CDR3 is CASSHGTGEGTQYF. Written as DNA, the CDR3 is TGCGCCAGCAGCCACGGGACAGGGGAGGGTACGCAGTATTTT.

The chain is built from TRBV7-2 and TRBJ2-3, with D perhaps TRBD2 (5 bases). The CDR3 consists of 16 residues. Per germline, CDR1 SGHTA and CDR2 FQGNSA. Trimming removed 0 bases at V and 5 bases at J, with 15 bases between. CDR3 in DNA: TGTGCCAGCAGCTTAGCGGGTCGCTTAAGCGGAGATACGCAGTATTTT. Protein: CASSLAGRLSGDTQYF. The complete variable domain, with remaining parts taken from reference TRBV7-2 and TRBJ2-3, reads GAGVSQSPSNKVTEKGKDVELRCDPISGHTALYWYRQSLGQGLEFLIYFQGNSAPDKSGLPSDRFSAERTGGSVSTLTIQRTQQEDSAVYLCASSLAGRLSGDTQYFGPGTRLTVL.

This chain links TRBV12-5 with TRBJ2-2; 8 nucleotides line up with TRBD1. This CDR3 contains 15 residues. Losses at the gene ends were 6 bases for V and 7 bases for J; bases not matched to a gene: 10. Germline loops: CDR1 LGHNT, CDR2 FRNRAP. CDR3 coding DNA: TGTGCTAGTGGGACCAGCAGGGGGCAAGGCGGGGAGCTGTTTTTT. Protein sequence: CASGTSRGQGGELFF. Filled out from reference TRBV12-5 and TRBJ2-2, the complete variable domain reads DARVTQTPRHKVTEMGQEVTMRCQPILGHNTVFWYRQTMMQGLELLAYFRNRAPLDDSGMPKDRFSAEMPDATLATLKIQPSEPRDSAVYFCASGTSRGQGGELFFGEGSRLTVL.

This clone came up a few times. The rearrangement joins TRBV19 to TRBJ2-3, with 7 bases aligning to TRBD1. Trimming at V came to 8 bases and at J to 2 bases, leaving 4 bases not matched to a gene. Germline V gives CDR1 LNHDA, CDR2 SQIVND (reference sequence). The CDR3 consists of 13 residues. The CDR3, as DNA: TGTGCCAGTTCAGACAGGGCCACAGATACGCAGTATTTT. Its protein is CASSDRATDTQYF.

The chain is built from TRBV2 and TRBJ2-1; D call uncertain. The CDR3 consists of 12 residues. The V and J ends lost 4 bases and 4 bases respectively, with 5 bases between them. Per germline, CDR1 SNHLY and CDR2 FYNNEI. For the CDR3, the DNA is TGTGCCAGCAGTGTCTCTTACAATGAGCAGTTCTTC. Translation: CASSVSYNEQFF.

This clone showed up just once. The chain combines TRBV4-1 with TRBJ1-4, with D unclear. The CDR3 runs 16 residues. CDR1 and CDR2 (germline): MGHRA, YSYEKL. V shed 1 base and J shed 0 bases, with 9 bases lying between them. CDR3 DNA: TGCGCCAGCAGCCAAGTACAGCATCCAACTAATGAAAAACTGTTTTTT. Its translation: CASSQVQHPTNEKLFF.

This clone was counted once. This chain joins TRBV5-8 and TRBJ1-5; tentatively, D is TRBD1 (6 bases). Germline V gene sequence: CDR1 SGHTS, CDR2 YDEGEE. The CDR3 length is 14 residues. The V end lost 6 bases, the J end lost 1 base, and 11 bases lay between the germline ends. In DNA, the CDR3 is TGTGCCAGCATCCGAACAGGGAGCAATCAGCCCCAGCATTTT. It specifies CASIRTGSNQPQHF. The full variable domain, with the rest looked up from reference TRBV5-8 and TRBJ1-5, is EAGVTQSPTHLIKTRGQQATLRCSPISGHTSVYWYQQALGLGLQFLLWYDEGEERNRGNFPPRFSGRQFPNYSSELNVNALELEDSALYLCASIRTGSNQPQHFGDGTRLSIL.

The chain links TRBV19 to TRBJ2-3, with 10 nucleotides matching TRBD1. The length of the CDR3 is 16 residues. J gave up 3 bases and V 5 bases, and 8 bases lay outside the gene matches. Germline values: CDR1 LNHDA, CDR2 SQIVND (reference sequence). In nucleotides, the CDR3 is TGTGCCAGTAGTGCATTGGACAGGGGGGAGACAGATACGCAGTATTTT. The encoded protein is CASSALDRGETDTQYF.

The chain carries TRBV6-4 and TRBJ1-2, with a weak D call TRBD1 (5 bases). Germline-derived CDR1 and CDR2 are MRHNA and SNTAGT. CDR3 size: 13 residues. Trimming pared 4 bases from V and 8 bases from J, leaving 14 bases between. CDR3 sequence reads: CASSGSGGSGYTF. The CDR3 nucleotides are TGTGCCAGCAGTGGGTCGGGGGGGAGCGGCTACACCTTC.

The chain couples TRBV29-1 to TRBJ1-1; D ambiguous. Germline V lookup: CDR1 SQVTM, CDR2 ANQGSEA. This CDR3 has 10 amino acids. Trimming pared 6 bases from V and 5 bases from J, leaving 7 bases between. CDR3 coding DNA: TGCAGCGTCGGGAGGACTGAAGCTTTCTTT. Translated: CSVGRTEAFF.

This chain links TRBV12-5 with TRBJ1-3; 8 bases agree with TRBD1. J gave up 4 bases and V 5 bases, and 10 bases lay outside the gene matches. The CDR3 has 16 residues. The germline V gene encodes CDR1 LGHNT and CDR2 FRNRAP. CDR3 DNA sequence: TGTGCTAGTGGTCTCGCCTGGACAGGGTCGGGAAACACCATATATTTT. It specifies CASGLAWTGSGNTIYF.

J is TRBJ2-5 and V is TRBV7-2; 8 nucleotides match TRBD1. The V gene's germline CDR1 is SGHTA and CDR2 FQGNSA. Trimming removed 3 bases from V and 4 bases from J; junction bases left unmatched: 4. This CDR3 contains 14 residues. The CDR3 loop reads CASSFQGAGETQYF. The CDR3, as DNA: TGTGCCAGCAGCTTCCAGGGGGCGGGAGAGACCCAGTACTTC.

This rearrangement joins TRBV20-1 to TRBJ1-1; 7 positions match TRBD1. This CDR3 spans 11 amino acids. J was trimmed by 6 bases and V by 7 bases; bases with no gene match: 5. Per the germline V gene, CDR1 is DFQATT and CDR2 is SNEGSKA (reference sequence). CDR3 coding DNA: TGCAGTGTCGGAGACAGGGCTGAAGCTTTCTTT. It translates to CSVGDRAEAFF.

V gene TRBV5-1 combines with J gene TRBJ1-1, with D uncertain. Germline values: CDR1 SGHRS, CDR2 YFSETQ. The CDR3 covers 12 residues. Trimming pared 4 bases from V and 6 bases from J, leaving 10 bases between. CDR3 loop: CASSPREAEAFF. The CDR3 nucleotides are TGCGCCAGCAGCCCGAGAGAGGCTGAAGCTTTCTTT.

This clone has a single count. The chain employs TRBV19 and TRBJ1-2; no reliable D call. CDR3 length: 12 amino acids. V was clipped by 8 bases and J by 4 bases, with 11 bases between them. The V gene's germline CDR1 is LNHDA and CDR2 SQIVND (reference sequence). The CDR3 spells CASSRVPYGYTF. CDR3 nucleotide sequence: TGTGCCAGTTCCCGGGTCCCCTATGGCTACACCTTC.

The rearrangement joins TRBV5-4 to TRBJ1-4, with TRBD1 matching over 9 bases. CDR1 is SGHNT, CDR2 YYREEE, per germline (reference sequence). The CDR3 sequence is 16 residues long. J gave up 8 bases and V 9 bases, and 17 bases lay outside the gene matches. This CDR3 is CATKRNPGQGGEKLFF. The CDR3 DNA follows: TGTGCCACAAAGAGGAATCCGGGACAGGGAGGCGAAAAACTGTTTTTT.

This chain links TRBV10-3 with TRBJ1-2, with a possible D match to TRBD1 (6 bases). Germline lookup yields CDR1 ENHRY and CDR2 SYGVKD. There are 13 residues in the CDR3. The V end lost 8 bases, the J end lost 7 bases, and 17 bases lay between the germline ends. The CDR3 DNA is TGTGCCATCTCAATGGACAGTAAAGGTGGCTACACCTTC. Translating it yields CAISMDSKGGYTF.